Each of the 17 T cell receptor beta chains below was sequenced from the same sample in a study of blood T cell repertoires in COVID-19 (TCRdb year 2020). The library was built by means of the immunoSEQ multiplex PCR assay. In TCRdb, the immuneACCESS table is reduced to in-frame sequences with V and J assigned. These tables do not hold every clone; where another copy was compared, an unresolved V gene accounts for under half, and the others remain unexplained. A total of approximately 40,000 clones appear in this sample, about 86% of them only once. Clones ranked in the top ten supply 35% to 45% of the sample. The source material was peripheral blood. These TCRs come from a human donor in a cohort sampled during active COVID-19.

The CDR3 nucleotides read TGTGCCAGTAGTTCACAGGGGGGTAGCAATCAGCCCCAGCATTTT. The encoded protein is CASSSQGGSNQPQHF. The chain is built from TRBV19 and TRBJ1-5; 8 bases are shared with TRBD1. The CDR3 contains 15 residues. Trimming removed 5 bases from V and 0 bases from J; junction bases left unmatched: 3. Germline values: CDR1 LNHDA, CDR2 SQIVND (reference sequence).

This chain uses TRBV19 with TRBJ1-4, with TRBD1 matching 7 bases. This CDR3 spans 16 amino acids. Germline assignment: CDR1 LNHDA and CDR2 SQIVND (reference sequence). Trimming took 4 bases from V and 4 from J; bases not matched to a gene: 9. The CDR3 sequence: CASSKTGISVNEKLFF. The CDR3 DNA is TGTGCCAGTAGTAAGACAGGGATCTCTGTTAATGAAAAACTGTTTTTT.

The genes are TRBV11-2 and TRBJ2-7; 10 nucleotides align to TRBD1. The CDR3 contains 15 residues. Germline V CDR1 and CDR2: SGHAT, FQNNGV. V shed 2 bases, J shed 7 bases, and the junction held 8 bases outside the gene matches. CDR3 residues: CASSLMGTGEGEQYF. The CDR3 nucleotides are TGTGCCAGCAGCTTAATGGGGACAGGGGAAGGGGAGCAGTACTTC.

The genes are TRBV5-5 and TRBJ2-7; D might be TRBD1 (5 bases). The CDR3 extends over 16 amino acids. V dropped 0 bases and J dropped 2 bases, with 15 bases sitting between them. Germline V gives CDR1 SGHKS, CDR2 YYEKEE (reference sequence). In nucleotides, the CDR3 is TGTGCCAGCAGCTTGGGCCAGGGTGGGATGGCCTACGAGCAGTACGTC. This encodes CASSLGQGGMAYEQYV.

V usage is TRBV9 and J usage is TRBJ1-4, with TRBD1 as a possible D gene (6 bases). There are 15 residues in the CDR3. Between the trimmed V and J ends, which lost 4 bases and 5 bases, there was a span of 15 bases. CDR1 is SGDLS, CDR2 YYNGEE, per germline. CDR3 coding DNA: TGTGCCAGCAGCAGCGACAGGTCTACGAATGAAAAACTGTTTTTT. It encodes CASSSDRSTNEKLFF. Full variable domain (outside the CDR3, taken from reference TRBV9 and TRBJ1-4): DSGVTQTPKHLITATGQRVTLRCSPRSGDLSVYWYQQSLDQGLQFLIQYYNGEERAKGNILERFSAQQFPDLHSELNLSSLELGDSALYFCASSSDRSTNEKLFFGSGTQLSVL.

V gene TRBV11-2 combines with J gene TRBJ2-1; D ambiguous. The germline V gene has CDR1 SGHAT and CDR2 FQNNGV. The CDR3 runs 18 residues. V was clipped by 4 bases and J by 0 bases, with 19 bases between them. The CDR3, as DNA: TGTGCCAGCAGCTCCATACTACCTGACTCTGGCTCCTACAATGAGCAGTTCTTC. As protein: CASSSILPDSGSYNEQFF.

The chain carries TRBV7-2 and TRBJ2-1; tentatively, D is TRBD1 (6 bases). Germline CDR1 SGHTA, CDR2 FQGNSA. Trimming stripped 5 bases from V and 6 bases from J, with 17 bases between. The CDR3 sequence is 15 residues long. In DNA, the CDR3 is TGTGCCAGCAGCACCAACAGGGTAGCCGGCAATGAGCAGTTCTTC. Amino acid sequence: CASSTNRVAGNEQFF.

Within the sample, this clone is medium-sized. V usage is TRBV13 and J usage is TRBJ1-1, with 9 bases aligning to TRBD1. J was trimmed by 8 bases and V by 4 bases; bases with no gene match: 8. This CDR3 contains 14 residues. Germline assignment: CDR1 PRHDT and CDR2 FYEKMQ (reference sequence). The CDR3, as DNA: TGTGCCAGCAGCTCCGATACAGGGGGCGGGGAAGCTTTCTTT. This codes for CASSSDTGGGEAFF.

This chain connects TRBV7-9 to TRBJ2-1; 8 bases fit TRBD1. Looked up from germline, CDR1 is SEHNR and CDR2 is FQNEAQ (reference sequence). J lost 8 bases, V lost 5 bases, and 11 bases had no gene match. The CDR3 spans 15 residues. CDR3 residues: CASSTDRGSGDEQFF. The DNA for the CDR3 is TGTGCCAGCAGCACCGACAGGGGTTCGGGGGATGAGCAGTTCTTC. Full variable domain (remainder filled in from reference TRBV7-9 and TRBJ2-1): DTGVSQNPRHKITKRGQNVTFRCDPISEHNRLYWYRQTLGQGPEFLTYFQNEAQLEKSRLLSDRFSAERPKGSFSTLEIQRTEQGDSAMYLCASSTDRGSGDEQFFGPGTRLTVL.

This sequence joins TRBV4-1 and TRBJ2-1; 13 bases match TRBD2. Germline-derived CDR1 and CDR2 are MGHRA and YSYEKL. CDR3 length: 16 residues. V trimming: 1 base; J trimming: 5 bases; junction bases outside the gene matches: 2. The CDR3 region has the DNA TGCGCCAGCAGCCAAGGGGGACTAGCGGGGAACAATGAGCAGTTCTTC. As protein: CASSQGGLAGNNEQFF.

The CDR3 is CASLGGVYGYTF. The CDR3 DNA reads TGTGCCAGCCTAGGGGGCGTCTATGGCTACACCTTC. V and J are TRBV6-5 and TRBJ1-2; 7 bases fit TRBD1. Germline V gene sequence: CDR1 MNHEY, CDR2 SVGAGI. The CDR3 is made up of 12 amino acids. V lost 8 bases to trimming and J lost 4 bases; unmatched junction nucleotides: 4.

This chain links TRBV10-3 with TRBJ2-3; possibly TRBD2 for D (6 bases). CDR3 length: 15 amino acids. The germline V and J ends were trimmed by 0 bases and 3 bases, with 10 bases remaining between them. CDR1 and CDR2 (germline): ENHRY, SYGVKD. The DNA of the CDR3 is TGTGCCATCAGTGAGTCGATTGCGGGGACAGATACGCAGTATTTT. It encodes CAISESIAGTDTQYF.

This clone was picked up one time. The chain couples TRBV28 to TRBJ2-3; a possible D gene is TRBD2 (7 bases). The length of the CDR3 is 14 residues. The germline CDR1 and CDR2 sequences are MDHEN and SYDVKM. Trimming took 6 bases from V and 2 from J, leaving 12 bases between them. The CDR3 coding sequence is TGTGCCAGCAGGTGGGGGGGGGCCACAGATACGCAGTATTTT. Translation: CASRWGGATDTQYF. Full variable domain (remainder filled in from reference TRBV28 and TRBJ2-3): DVKVTQSSRYLVKRTGEKVFLECVQDMDHENMFWYRQDPGLGLRLIYFSYDVKMKEKGDIPEGYSVSREKKERFSLILESASTNQTSMYLCASRWGGATDTQYFGPGTRLTVL.

The chain has TRBV11-2 and TRBJ2-5; D remains ambiguous. This CDR3 has 12 amino acids. The V gene lost 5 bases and the J gene lost 0 bases, with 4 bases spanning the gap. Germline loops: CDR1 SGHAT, CDR2 FQNNGV. Written as DNA, the CDR3 is TGTGCCAGCAGCCGGGACCAAGAGACCCAGTACTTC. Its protein is CASSRDQETQYF.

The chain links TRBV4-1 to TRBJ1-2; D is undetermined. The CDR3 runs to 13 residues. Trimming left V 5 bases short and J 7 bases short, with 14 bases between. CDR1 and CDR2 (germline): MGHRA, YSYEKL. As DNA, the CDR3 is TGCGCCAGCAGCATCCAGGAAACGTTTGGCTACACCTTC. As protein: CASSIQETFGYTF.

The chain employs TRBV28 and TRBJ2-3; perhaps TRBD2 as D (6 bases). This CDR3 contains 17 residues. The V end was cut by 6 bases, the J end by 4 bases, with 23 bases between. Germline values: CDR1 MDHEN, CDR2 SYDVKM. In DNA, the CDR3 is TGTGCCAGCAGCCCCGGAGGGATAGATGTGCACGCAGATACGCAGTATTTT. As protein: CASSPGGIDVHADTQYF.

The chain combines TRBV9 with TRBJ1-2, with 7 bases matching TRBD1. V dropped 3 bases and J dropped 2; count of bases not matched to a gene: 4. The CDR3 totals 14 residues. The germline V gene encodes CDR1 SGDLS and CDR2 YYNGEE. This chain's CDR3 is CASSGRQGNYGYTF. Here the CDR3 DNA reads TGTGCCAGCAGCGGAAGACAGGGAAACTATGGCTACACCTTC.